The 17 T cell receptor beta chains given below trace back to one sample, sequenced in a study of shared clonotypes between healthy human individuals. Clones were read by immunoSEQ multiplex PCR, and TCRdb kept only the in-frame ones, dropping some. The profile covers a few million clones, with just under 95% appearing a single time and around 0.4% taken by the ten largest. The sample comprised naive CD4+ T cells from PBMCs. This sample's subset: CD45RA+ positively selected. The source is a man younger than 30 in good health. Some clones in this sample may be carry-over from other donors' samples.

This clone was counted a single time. CDR3 DNA sequence: TGTGCCAGCAGTCTGGACCTCGGAAATTCACCCCTCCACTTT. Its translation: CASSLDLGNSPLHF. The chain uses TRBV6-6 and TRBJ1-6; D unresolved. Trimming removed 5 bases at V and 7 bases at J, with 12 bases between. The CDR3 sequence is 14 residues long. The germline V gene encodes CDR1 MNHNY and CDR2 SVGAGI (reference sequence).

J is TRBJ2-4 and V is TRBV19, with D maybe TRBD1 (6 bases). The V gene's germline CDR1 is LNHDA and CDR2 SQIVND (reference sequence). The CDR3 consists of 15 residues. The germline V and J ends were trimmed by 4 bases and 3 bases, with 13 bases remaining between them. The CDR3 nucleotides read TGTGCCAGTAGTAGGGCAGGGGCTAGCAAAAACATTCAGTACTTC. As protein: CASSRAGASKNIQYF.

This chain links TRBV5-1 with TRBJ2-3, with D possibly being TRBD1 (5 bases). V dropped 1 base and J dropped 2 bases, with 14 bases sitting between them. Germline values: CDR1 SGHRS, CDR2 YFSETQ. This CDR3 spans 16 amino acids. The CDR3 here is CASSLSAGITTDTQYF. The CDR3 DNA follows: TGCGCCAGCAGCTTGTCGGCAGGGATAACCACAGATACGCAGTATTTT.

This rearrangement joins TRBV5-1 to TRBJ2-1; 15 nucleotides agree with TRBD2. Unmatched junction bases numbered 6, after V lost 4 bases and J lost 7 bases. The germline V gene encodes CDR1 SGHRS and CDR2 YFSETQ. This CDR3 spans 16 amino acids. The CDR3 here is CASSVRTSGRANEQFF. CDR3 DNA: TGCGCCAGCAGCGTAAGGACTAGCGGGAGGGCTAATGAGCAGTTCTTC.

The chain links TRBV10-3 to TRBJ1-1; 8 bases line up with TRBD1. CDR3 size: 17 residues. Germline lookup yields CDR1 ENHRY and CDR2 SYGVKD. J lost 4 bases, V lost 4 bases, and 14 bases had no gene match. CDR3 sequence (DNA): TGTGCCATCAGTGCCGGCAGGGGGCGCGAGGGGTTCACTGAAGCTTTCTTT. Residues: CAISAGRGREGFTEAFF.

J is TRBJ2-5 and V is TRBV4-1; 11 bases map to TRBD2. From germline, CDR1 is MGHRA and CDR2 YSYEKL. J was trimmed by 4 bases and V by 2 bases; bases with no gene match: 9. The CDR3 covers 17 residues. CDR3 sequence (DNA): TGCGCCAGCAGCCAACTCCCCGCCGGACTAGCGGGAGAGACCCAGTACTTC. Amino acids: CASSQLPAGLAGETQYF.

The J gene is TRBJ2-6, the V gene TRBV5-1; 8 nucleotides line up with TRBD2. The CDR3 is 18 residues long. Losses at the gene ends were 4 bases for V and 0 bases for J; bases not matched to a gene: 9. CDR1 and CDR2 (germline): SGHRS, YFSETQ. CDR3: CASSGGGTVLSGANVLTF. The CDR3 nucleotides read TGCGCCAGCAGCGGCGGGGGGACGGTCCTCTCTGGGGCCAACGTCCTGACTTTC.

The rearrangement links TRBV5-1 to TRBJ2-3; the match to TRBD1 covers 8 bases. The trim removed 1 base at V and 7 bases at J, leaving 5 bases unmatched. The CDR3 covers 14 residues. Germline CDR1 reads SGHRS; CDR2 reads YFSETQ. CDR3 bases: TGCGCCAGCAGCTTGTCAGGGGGCCTGAATACGCAGTATTTT. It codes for CASSLSGGLNTQYF.

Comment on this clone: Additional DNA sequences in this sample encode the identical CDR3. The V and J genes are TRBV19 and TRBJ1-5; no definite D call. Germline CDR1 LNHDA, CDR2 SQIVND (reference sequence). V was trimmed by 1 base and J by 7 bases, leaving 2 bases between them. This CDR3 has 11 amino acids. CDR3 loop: CASSIGQPQHF. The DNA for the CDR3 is TGTGCCAGTAGTATAGGCCAGCCCCAGCATTTT.

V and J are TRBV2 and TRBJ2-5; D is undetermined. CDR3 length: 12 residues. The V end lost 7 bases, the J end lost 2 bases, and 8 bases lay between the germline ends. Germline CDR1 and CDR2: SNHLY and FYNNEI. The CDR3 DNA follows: TGTGCCAGCAATGCGTTTCAAGAGACCCAGTACTTC. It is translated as CASNAFQETQYF. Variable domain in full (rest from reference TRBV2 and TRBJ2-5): EPEVTQTPSHQVTQMGQEVILRCVPISNHLYFYWYRQILGQKVEFLVSFYNNEISEKSEIFDDQFSVERPDGSNFTLKIRSTKLEDSAMYFCASNAFQETQYFGPGTRLLVL.

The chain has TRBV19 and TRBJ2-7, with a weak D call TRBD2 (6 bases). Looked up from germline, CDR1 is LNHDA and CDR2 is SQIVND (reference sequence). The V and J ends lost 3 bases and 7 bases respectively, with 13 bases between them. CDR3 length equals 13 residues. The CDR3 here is CASSIGGMREQYF. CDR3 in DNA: TGTGCCAGTAGTATTGGCGGGATGAGGGAGCAGTACTTC.

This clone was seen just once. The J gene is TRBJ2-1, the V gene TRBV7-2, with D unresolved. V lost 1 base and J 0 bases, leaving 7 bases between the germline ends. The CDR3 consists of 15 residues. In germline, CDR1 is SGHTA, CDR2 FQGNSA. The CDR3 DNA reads TGTGCCAGCAGCTTAGTTCCGAACTCCTACAATGAGCAGTTCTTC. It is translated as CASSLVPNSYNEQFF.

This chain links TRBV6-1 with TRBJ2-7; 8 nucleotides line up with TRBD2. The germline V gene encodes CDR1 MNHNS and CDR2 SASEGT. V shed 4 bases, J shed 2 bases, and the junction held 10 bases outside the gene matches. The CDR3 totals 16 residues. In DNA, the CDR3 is TGTGCCAGCAGTGGAGCGACTAGCGTCTTAACCTACGAGCAGTACTTC. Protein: CASSGATSVLTYEQYF.

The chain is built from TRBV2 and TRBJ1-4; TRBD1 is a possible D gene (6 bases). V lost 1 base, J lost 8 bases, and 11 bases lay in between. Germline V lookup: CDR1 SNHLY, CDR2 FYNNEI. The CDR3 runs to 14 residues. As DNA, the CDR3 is TGTGCCAGCAGTGAAGTCGGGGGGCGGGAAAAACTGTTTTTT. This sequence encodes CASSEVGGREKLFF. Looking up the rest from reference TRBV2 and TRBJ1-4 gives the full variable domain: EPEVTQTPSHQVTQMGQEVILRCVPISNHLYFYWYRQILGQKVEFLVSFYNNEISEKSEIFDDQFSVERPDGSNFTLKIRSTKLEDSAMYFCASSEVGGREKLFFGSGTQLSVL.

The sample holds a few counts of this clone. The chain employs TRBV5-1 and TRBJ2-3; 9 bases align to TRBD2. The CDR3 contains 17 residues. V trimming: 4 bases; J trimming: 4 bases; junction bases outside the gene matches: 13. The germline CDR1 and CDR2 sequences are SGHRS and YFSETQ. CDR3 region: CASSLPSTLAGADTQYF. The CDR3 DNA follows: TGCGCCAGCAGCCTCCCCTCAACGTTAGCGGGGGCAGATACGCAGTATTTT.

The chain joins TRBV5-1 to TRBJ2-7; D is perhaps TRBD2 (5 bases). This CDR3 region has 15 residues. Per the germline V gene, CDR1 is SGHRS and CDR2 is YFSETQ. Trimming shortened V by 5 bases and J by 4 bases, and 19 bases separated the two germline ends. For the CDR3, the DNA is TGCGCCAGCAGATACGGGGTTCCCTCCGGGTACGAGCAGTACTTC. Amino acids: CASRYGVPSGYEQYF.

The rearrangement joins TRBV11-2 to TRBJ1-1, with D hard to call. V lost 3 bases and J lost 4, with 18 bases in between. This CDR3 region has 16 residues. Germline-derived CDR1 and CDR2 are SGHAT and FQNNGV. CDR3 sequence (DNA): TGTGCCAGCAGCTTGGTTAAAGGGAGTTTGGTCACTGAAGCTTTCTTT. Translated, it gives CASSLVKGSLVTEAFF. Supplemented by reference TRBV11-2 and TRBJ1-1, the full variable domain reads EAGVAQSPRYKIIEKRQSVAFWCNPISGHATLYWYQQILGQGPKLLIQFQNNGVVDDSQLPKDRFSAERLKGVDSTLKIQPAKLEDSAVYLCASSLVKGSLVTEAFFGQGTRLTVV.